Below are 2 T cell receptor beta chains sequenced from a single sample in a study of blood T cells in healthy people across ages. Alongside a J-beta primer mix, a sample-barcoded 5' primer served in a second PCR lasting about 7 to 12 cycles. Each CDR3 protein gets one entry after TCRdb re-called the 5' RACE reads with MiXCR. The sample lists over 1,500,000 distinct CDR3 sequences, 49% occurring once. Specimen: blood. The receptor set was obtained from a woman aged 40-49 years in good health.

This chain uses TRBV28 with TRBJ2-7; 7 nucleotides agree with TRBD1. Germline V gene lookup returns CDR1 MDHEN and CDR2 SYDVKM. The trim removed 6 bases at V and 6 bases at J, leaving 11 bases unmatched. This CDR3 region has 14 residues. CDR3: CASSETGILAEQYF. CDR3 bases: TGTGCCAGCAGCGAGACAGGGATCCTCGCCGAGCAGTACTTC. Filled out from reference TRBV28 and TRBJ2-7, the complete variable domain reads DVKVTQSSRYLVKRTGEKVFLECVQDMDHENMFWYRQDPGLGLRLIYFSYDVKMKEKGDIPEGYSVSREKKERFSLILESASTNQTSMYLCASSETGILAEQYFGPGTRLTVT.

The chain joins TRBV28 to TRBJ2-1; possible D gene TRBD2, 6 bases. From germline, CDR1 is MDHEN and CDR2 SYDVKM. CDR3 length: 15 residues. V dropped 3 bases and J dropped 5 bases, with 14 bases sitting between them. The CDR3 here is CASSLGGRPHNEQFF. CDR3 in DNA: TGTGCCAGCAGTTTGGGTGGGAGGCCTCACAATGAGCAGTTCTTC.